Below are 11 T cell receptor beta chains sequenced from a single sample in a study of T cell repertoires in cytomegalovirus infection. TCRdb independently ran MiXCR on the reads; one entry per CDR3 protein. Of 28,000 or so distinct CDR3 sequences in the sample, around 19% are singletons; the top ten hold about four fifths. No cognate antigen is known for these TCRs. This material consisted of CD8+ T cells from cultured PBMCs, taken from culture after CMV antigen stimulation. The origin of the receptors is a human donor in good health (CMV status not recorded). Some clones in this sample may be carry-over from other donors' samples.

The CDR3 loop reads CASSSLTSGRPDTQYF. Written as DNA, the CDR3 is TGTGCCAGCAGCTCCCTGACTAGCGGGAGACCAGATACGCAGTATTTT. This chain joins TRBV7-2 and TRBJ2-3; TRBD2 agrees at 12 bases. V trimming: 4 bases; J trimming: 4 bases; junction bases outside the gene matches: 6. This CDR3 has 16 amino acids. Germline lookup yields CDR1 SGHTA and CDR2 FQGNSA.

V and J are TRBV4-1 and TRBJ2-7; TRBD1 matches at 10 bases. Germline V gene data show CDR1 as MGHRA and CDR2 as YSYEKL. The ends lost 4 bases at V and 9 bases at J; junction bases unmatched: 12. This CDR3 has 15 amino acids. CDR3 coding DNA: TGCGCCAGCAGCCGGAACCGGGACAGGGGTGGTGTGCAGTACTTC. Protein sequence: CASSRNRDRGGVQYF.

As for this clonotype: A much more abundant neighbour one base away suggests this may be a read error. The CDR3 coding sequence is TGCGCCAGCAGCCCCCGGGGTAGCCGGAGGACCTACGAGCAGTACTTC. As protein: CASSPRGSRRTYEQYF. The chain uses TRBV5-1 and TRBJ2-7; tentatively, D is TRBD2 (5 bases). Per germline, CDR1 SGHRS and CDR2 YFSETQ. V was pared by 4 bases and J by 2 bases, with 19 bases between. The CDR3 contains 16 residues.

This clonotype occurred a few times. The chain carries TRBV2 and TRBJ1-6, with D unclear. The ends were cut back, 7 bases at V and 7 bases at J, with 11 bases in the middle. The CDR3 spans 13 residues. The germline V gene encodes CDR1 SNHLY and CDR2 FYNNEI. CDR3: CASIFSYNSPLHF. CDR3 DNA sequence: TGTGCCAGCATCTTCAGCTACAATTCACCCCTCCACTTT.

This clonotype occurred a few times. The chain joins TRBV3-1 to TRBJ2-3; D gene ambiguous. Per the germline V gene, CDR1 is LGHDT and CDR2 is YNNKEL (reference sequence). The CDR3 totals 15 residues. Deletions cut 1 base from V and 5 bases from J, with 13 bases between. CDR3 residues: CASSQVPGEGDTQYF. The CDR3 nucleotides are TGTGCCAGCAGCCAAGTTCCAGGAGAAGGAGATACGCAGTATTTT.

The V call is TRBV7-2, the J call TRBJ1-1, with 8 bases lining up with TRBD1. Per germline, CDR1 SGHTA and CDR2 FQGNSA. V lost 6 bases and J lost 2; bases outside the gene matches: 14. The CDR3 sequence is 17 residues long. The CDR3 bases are TGTGCCAGCAGTTCTAGGACAGGGCAAGATCTAAACACTGAAGCTTTCTTT. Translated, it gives CASSSRTGQDLNTEAFF.

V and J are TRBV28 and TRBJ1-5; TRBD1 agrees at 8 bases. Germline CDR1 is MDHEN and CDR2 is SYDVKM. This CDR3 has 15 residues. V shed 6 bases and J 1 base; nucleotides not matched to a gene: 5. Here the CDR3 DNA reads TGTGCCAGCAGGGACAGGGCGGGGAGCAATCAGCCCCAGCATTTT. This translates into CASRDRAGSNQPQHF.

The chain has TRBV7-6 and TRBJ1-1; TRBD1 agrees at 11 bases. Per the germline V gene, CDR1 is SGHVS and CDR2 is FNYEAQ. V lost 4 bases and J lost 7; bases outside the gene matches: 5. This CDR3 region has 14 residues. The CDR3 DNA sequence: TGTGCCAGCAGCTGGGGACAGGGGGAGTTTGAAGCTTTCTTT. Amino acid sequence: CASSWGQGEFEAFF.

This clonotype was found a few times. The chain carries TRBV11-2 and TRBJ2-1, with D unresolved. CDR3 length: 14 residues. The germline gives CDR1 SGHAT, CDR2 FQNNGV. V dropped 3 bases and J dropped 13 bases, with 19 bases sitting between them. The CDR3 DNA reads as TGTGCCAGCAGCTTTGTTACCGACGGGCACCAACAGTTCTTC. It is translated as CASSFVTDGHQQFF.

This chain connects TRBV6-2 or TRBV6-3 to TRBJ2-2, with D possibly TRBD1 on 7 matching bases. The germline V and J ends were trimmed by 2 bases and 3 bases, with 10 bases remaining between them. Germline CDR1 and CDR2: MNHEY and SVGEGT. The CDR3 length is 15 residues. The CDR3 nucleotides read TGTGCCAGCAGTTACCAGGGGGAGGACACCGGGGAGCTGTTTTTT. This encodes CASSYQGEDTGELFF.

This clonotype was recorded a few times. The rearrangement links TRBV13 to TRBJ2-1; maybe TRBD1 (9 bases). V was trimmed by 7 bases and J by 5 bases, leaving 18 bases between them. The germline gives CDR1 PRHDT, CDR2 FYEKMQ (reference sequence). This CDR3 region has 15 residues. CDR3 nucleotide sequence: TGTGCCAGCACCCGGGGGGGACAGGGAAACAATGAGCAGTTCTTC. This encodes CASTRGGQGNNEQFF.